This T cell receptor beta chain was sequenced in a study of PD-L1 blockade in urothelial cancer. Study as a whole: Analysis of blood occurred 3 weeks (second dose) and 6 weeks after treatment start.

The table came from immunoSEQ multiplex PCR; TCRdb's copy has only in-frame clones and leaves some out. This table has around 40,000 clones, approximately 82% appearing once. Sample time point: peripheral blood 6 weeks after treatment start. The CDR3 contains 18 residues. Germline CDR1 SGHNT, CDR2 YYREEE (reference sequence). V lost 0 bases and J lost 3; bases outside the gene matches: 6. This sample comprised PBMCs, obtained around atezolizumab (anti-PD-L1) treatment. The clonotype comes from a man between 60 and 75 years old with urothelial cancer. The chain has TRBV5-4 and TRBJ2-2; 12 bases are a match to TRBD2. The CDR3 sequence: CASSLGLAGAGDTGELFF. The DNA for the CDR3 is TGTGCCAGCAGCTTGGGACTAGCGGGAGCGGGGGACACCGGGGAGCTGTTTTTT.